Presented here are 4 T cell receptor beta chains from one specimen sequenced in a study of a mutant IDH1 vaccine in newly diagnosed glioma (dated by TCRdb to the early 2020s). The library was built by means of the immunoSEQ multiplex PCR assay. Here the immuneACCESS table is served through TCRdb, limited to in-frame sequences with V and J called. Missing clones are a known gap in these copies; in checked studies unresolved V genes cover under half, and the rest lacks a known reason. In all, the sample holds some 90,000 clones, and approximately 80% of those were seen once. In total, the top ten clones hold less than 5.5% of the sample. The time point label here, explained by the study, means: baseline, week 1 (first vaccination visit). The label giving this sample's treatment or condition can be read as: pre-vaccination baseline after standard-of-care therapy. Here the sequenced sample was PBMCs, taken from a glioma patient treated with radiotherapy, temozolomide or both. These receptors originate from a man aged 40-50 years with glioma. Some clones in this sample may be carry-over from other donors' samples.

This sequence joins TRBV2 and TRBJ2-5; 14 nucleotides align to TRBD2. The CDR3 runs to 14 residues. The germline V gene encodes CDR1 SNHLY and CDR2 FYNNEI. V gave up 7 bases and J gave up 9 bases; unmatched junction bases: 7. The CDR3 reads CASNMGLAGDPQYF. DNA of the CDR3: TGTGCCAGCAATATGGGACTAGCGGGGGATCCCCAGTACTTC.

The chain has TRBV7-9 and TRBJ1-4, with D maybe TRBD1 (5 bases). Per the germline V gene, CDR1 is SEHNR and CDR2 is FQNEAQ (reference sequence). Trimming cost V 1 base and J 5 bases, with 11 bases left between them. The CDR3 has 15 residues. This chain's CDR3 is CASSLVGAGNEKLFF. In nucleotides, the CDR3 is TGTGCCAGCAGCTTAGTTGGGGCGGGGAATGAAAAACTGTTTTTT.

The V call is TRBV29-1, the J call TRBJ2-4; maybe TRBD1 (6 bases). Germline V CDR1 and CDR2: SQVTM, ANQGSEA. Trimming stripped 1 base from V and 4 bases from J, with 8 bases between. This CDR3 contains 13 residues. The CDR3 DNA reads as TGCAGCGTTGAAGGTCAGGGGAAAAACATTCAGTACTTC. This encodes CSVEGQGKNIQYF.

The chain has TRBV13 and TRBJ1-1; tentative D call: TRBD1 (6 bases). Germline assignment: CDR1 PRHDT and CDR2 FYEKMQ (reference sequence). The CDR3 runs 13 residues. V was cut by 5 bases and J by 11 bases, with 18 bases left in between. The DNA for the CDR3 is TGTGCCAGCAGCCTCCCCGGAGGGGGGAGGGCTTTCTTT. This sequence encodes CASSLPGGGRAFF. The whole variable domain, filled in from reference TRBV13 and TRBJ1-1, reads AAGVIQSPRHLIKEKRETATLKCYPIPRHDTVYWYQQGPGQDPQFLISFYEKMQSDKGSIPDRFSAQQFSDYHSELNMSSLELGDSALYFCASSLPGGGRAFFGQGTRLTVV.